Included here is one T cell receptor beta chain sequence, with context. No antigen is known for it. The CDR3 extends over 14 amino acids. Germline V lookup: CDR1 ENHRY, CDR2 SYGVKD. Trimming removed 7 bases from V and 3 bases from J; junction bases left unmatched: 2. Reverse transcription of all isolated RNA meant that expressed TCRB transcripts were sequenced. Only in-frame clones appear in the TCRdb table, and some are missing; sequencing was by immunoSEQ multiplex PCR. The data show about 900,000 clones, roughly 15% seen once. The source of the sample is a study of beta chain features in type 1 diabetes. Study in general: Sorted cells examined across all samples numbered approximately 100 million. Study-wide findings and caveats: Across all four CD4+ subsets, people with type 1 diabetes showed modestly shorter TCRB CDR3s. Insertions at VDJ junctions were less frequent in type 1 diabetes patients. These patients also deleted more nucleotides at the same junctions. The analysis here could not establish whether HLA type shapes TCRB rearrangement.

Sequencing input: naive CD4+ T cells from blood. The chain uses TRBV10-3 and TRBJ2-3, with TRBD2 identical over 12 bases. The receptor comes from a woman under 30 in good health. The CDR3 here is CAITGTSGTDTQYF. Here the CDR3 DNA reads TGTGCCATCACTGGGACTAGCGGGACAGATACGCAGTATTTT.